This entry is about one T cell receptor (beta chain). Its antigen is unidentified. This sample was taken from a study of T cells after yellow fever vaccination. Notes on the study in general: FACS-sorted repertoires could contain abundant clonotypes contaminating from the bulk population.

CDR1 SGHRS and CDR2 YFSETQ come from the germline V gene. CDR3 size: 16 residues. V lost 5 bases to trimming and J lost 5 bases; unmatched junction nucleotides: 15. TCRdb re-derived calls from the 5' RACE reads in MiXCR, one entry per CDR3 protein. Among about 550,000 distinct CDR3 sequences listed, under 25% were seen once. The chain carries TRBV5-1 and TRBJ2-5; 7 bases align to TRBD2. This material consisted of PBMCs, taken 15 days after the yellow fever booster vaccination. The sequence derives from a man aged 30 to 45 who received the YFV17D yellow fever vaccine. The CDR3 DNA follows: TGCGCCAGCAGGCCCGGACTAGTCGCGAGGTCGGAGACCCAGTACTTC. It encodes CASRPGLVARSETQYF.